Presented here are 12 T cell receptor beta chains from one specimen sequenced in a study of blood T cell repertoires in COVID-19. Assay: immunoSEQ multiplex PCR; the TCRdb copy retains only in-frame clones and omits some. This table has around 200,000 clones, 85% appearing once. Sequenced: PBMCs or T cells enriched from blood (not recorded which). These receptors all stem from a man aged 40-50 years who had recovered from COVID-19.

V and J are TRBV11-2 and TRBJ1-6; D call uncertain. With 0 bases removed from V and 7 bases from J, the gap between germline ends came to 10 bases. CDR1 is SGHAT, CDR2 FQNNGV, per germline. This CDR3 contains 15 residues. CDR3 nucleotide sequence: TGTGCCAGCAGCTTAGAAGAGGGATCAAATTCACCCCTCCACTTT. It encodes CASSLEEGSNSPLHF.

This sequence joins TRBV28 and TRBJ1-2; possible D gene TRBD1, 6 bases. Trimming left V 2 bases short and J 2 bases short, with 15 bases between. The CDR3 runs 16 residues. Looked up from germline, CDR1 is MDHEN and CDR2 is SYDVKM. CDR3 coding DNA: TGTGCCAGCAGTTTACAAACAGGGATGTACAACTATGGCTACACCTTC. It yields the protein CASSLQTGMYNYGYTF.

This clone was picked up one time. The DNA of the CDR3 is TGTGCCAGTAGGTACAGCCCGGTCGGTCGTACTGAAGCTTTCTTT. Protein product: CASRYSPVGRTEAFF. This chain uses TRBV19 with TRBJ1-1; D is unclear. Germline V gene data show CDR1 as LNHDA and CDR2 as SQIVND (reference sequence). V shed 6 bases and J shed 5 bases, with 19 bases lying between them. The CDR3 extends over 15 amino acids.

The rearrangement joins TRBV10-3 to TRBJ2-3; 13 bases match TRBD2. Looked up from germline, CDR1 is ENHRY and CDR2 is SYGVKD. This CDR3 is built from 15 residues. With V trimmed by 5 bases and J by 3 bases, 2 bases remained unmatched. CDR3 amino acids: CAISPTSGRTDTQYF. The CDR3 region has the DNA TGTGCCATCAGTCCGACTAGCGGGAGGACAGATACGCAGTATTTT.

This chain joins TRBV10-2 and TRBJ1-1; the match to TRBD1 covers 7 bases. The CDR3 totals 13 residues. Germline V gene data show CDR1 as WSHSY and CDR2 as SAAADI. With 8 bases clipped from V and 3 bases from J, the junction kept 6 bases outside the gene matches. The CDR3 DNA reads TGCGCCAGCGGACTGACAGGGTACACTGAAGCTTTCTTT. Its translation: CASGLTGYTEAFF.

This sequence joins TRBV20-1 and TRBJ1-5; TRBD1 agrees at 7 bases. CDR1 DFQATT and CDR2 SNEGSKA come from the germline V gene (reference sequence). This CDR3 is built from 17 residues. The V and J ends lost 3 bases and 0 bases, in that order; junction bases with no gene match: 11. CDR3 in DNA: TGCAGTGCTAGTCAGATACAGGGGTGGAATAGCAATCAGCCCCAGCATTTT. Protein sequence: CSASQIQGWNSNQPQHF.

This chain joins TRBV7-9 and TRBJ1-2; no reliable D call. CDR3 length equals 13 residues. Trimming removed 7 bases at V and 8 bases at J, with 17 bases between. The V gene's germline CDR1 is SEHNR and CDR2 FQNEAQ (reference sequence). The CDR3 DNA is TGTGCCAGCATCGATGGAGGGTATGAGGGCTACACCTTC. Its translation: CASIDGGYEGYTF.

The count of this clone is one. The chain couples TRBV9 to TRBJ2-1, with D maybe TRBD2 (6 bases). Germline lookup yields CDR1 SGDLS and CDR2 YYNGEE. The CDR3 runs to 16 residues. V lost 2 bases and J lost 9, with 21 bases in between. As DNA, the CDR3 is TGTGCCAGCAGCGTCCACCCAAGGGACTCCGCCAGTGAGCAGTTCTTC. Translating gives CASSVHPRDSASEQFF. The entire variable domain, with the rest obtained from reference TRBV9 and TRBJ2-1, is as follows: DSGVTQTPKHLITATGQRVTLRCSPRSGDLSVYWYQQSLDQGLQFLIQYYNGEERAKGNILERFSAQQFPDLHSELNLSSLELGDSALYFCASSVHPRDSASEQFFGPGTRLTVL.

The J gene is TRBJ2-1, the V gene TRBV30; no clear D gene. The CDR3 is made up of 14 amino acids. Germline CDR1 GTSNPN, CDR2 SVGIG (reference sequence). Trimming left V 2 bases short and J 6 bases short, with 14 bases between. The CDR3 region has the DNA TGTGCCTGGAGTCGCCCGTCGAAGCGCAATGAGCAGTTCTTC. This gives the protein CAWSRPSKRNEQFF. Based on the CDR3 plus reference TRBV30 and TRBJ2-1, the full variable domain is SQTIHQWPATLVQPVGSPLSLECTVEGTSNPNLYWYRQAAGRGLQLLFYSVGIGQISSEVPQNLSASRPQDRQFILSSKKLLLSDSGFYLCAWSRPSKRNEQFFGPGTRLTVL.

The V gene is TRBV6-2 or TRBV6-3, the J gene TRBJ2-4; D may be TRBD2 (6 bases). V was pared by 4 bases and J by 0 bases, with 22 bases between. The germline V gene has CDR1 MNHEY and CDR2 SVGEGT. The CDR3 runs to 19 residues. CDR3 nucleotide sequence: TGTGCCAGCAGTTTCTTTCTCCGGGACTTAACTATAGCCAAAAACATTCAGTACTTC. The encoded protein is CASSFFLRDLTIAKNIQYF.

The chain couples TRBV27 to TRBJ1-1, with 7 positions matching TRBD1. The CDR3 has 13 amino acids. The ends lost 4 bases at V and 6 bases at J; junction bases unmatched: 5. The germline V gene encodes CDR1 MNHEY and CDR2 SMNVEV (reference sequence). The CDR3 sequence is CASSSNRGAEAFF. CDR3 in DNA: TGTGCCAGCAGTTCAAACAGGGGTGCTGAAGCTTTCTTT.

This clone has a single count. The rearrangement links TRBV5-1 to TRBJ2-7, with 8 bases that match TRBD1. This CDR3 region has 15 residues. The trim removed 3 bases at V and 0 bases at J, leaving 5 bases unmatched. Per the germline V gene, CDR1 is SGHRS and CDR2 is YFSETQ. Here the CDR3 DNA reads TGCGCCAGCAGCTACACCGGGACAGGCTCCTACGAGCAGTACTTC. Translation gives CASSYTGTGSYEQYF.